The clone carrying this T cell receptor (beta chain) was seen more than once but under ten times. The age range of participants was about 18 to 95 years, with residence in 20 to 25 US areas. Participants' reported clinical history set cohort assignment. Recovery meant two consecutive negative NP/OP PCR tests, professional clearance, or resolved symptoms. The data were taken from a study of blood T cell repertoires in COVID-19. Study information: Specimens from acute and convalescent COVID-19 originated in the United States, Italy and Spain.

Sequencing used immunoSEQ multiplex PCR; TCRdb keeps in-frame clones, though not all of them. The profile shows over 200,000 clones, roughly 89% of them singletons. CDR3 length: 15 amino acids. CDR1 MNHEY and CDR2 SVGAGI come from the germline V gene. The V gene lost 6 bases and the J gene lost 2 bases, with 17 bases spanning the gap. This TCR came from a man aged 40-50 years who had recovered from COVID-19. The chain couples TRBV6-5 to TRBJ2-7; a weak D match, TRBD1 (6 bases). Sequenced sample: PBMCs or T cells enriched from blood (not recorded which). CDR3 in amino acids: CASSLLTGTPYEQYF. Here the CDR3 DNA reads TGTGCCAGCAGCCTCTTGACAGGAACCCCCTACGAGCAGTACTTC.